This T cell receptor beta chain was identified in a study of blood T cell repertoires in COVID-19. Contact with a PCR-confirmed or clinician-diagnosed COVID-19 case occurred within 2 weeks of entry. In the study's own analysis: Amplification with reference gene primers provided the estimates of nucleated cell counts. The data were produced by immunoSEQ multiplex PCR, yet TCRdb's version contains in-frame clones alone and is incomplete. The D gene and trimming were derived from the DNA, and the V and J assignments and clone size from that table. Of around 250,000 clones in the sample, 80% to 90% were seen once. The specimen was PBMCs or T cells enriched from blood (not recorded which). This clonotype was sampled from a woman in her forties or fifties who had been exposed to COVID-19.

CDR3 DNA sequence: TGTGCCAGCAGCCCGACAGTATTAAACACTGAAGCTTTCTTT. This encodes CASSPTVLNTEAFF. The chain has TRBV5-4 and TRBJ1-1; TRBD1 is a possible D gene (5 bases). From germline, CDR1 is SGHNT and CDR2 YYREEE (reference sequence). This CDR3 has 14 amino acids. Trimming cost V 4 bases and J 2 bases, with 12 bases left between them. The complete variable domain, with remaining parts taken from reference TRBV5-4 and TRBJ1-1, reads ETGVTQSPTHLIKTRGQQVTLRCSSQSGHNTVSWYQQALGQGPQFIFQYYREEENGRGNFPPRFSGLQFPNYSSELNVNALELDDSALYLCASSPTVLNTEAFFGQGTRLTVV.